The source of this T cell receptor (beta chain) is a study of T-cell memory formation after mild COVID-19. Across the study: Largely donor-specific sequence clusters came from two donors.

This clonotype was counted only a few times. The target antigen is unknown. 5'RACE primed from the constant segment yielded TCR alpha and TCR beta cDNA libraries bearing sample barcodes and UMIs. In TCRdb, the 5' RACE reads were re-called with MiXCR into one record per CDR3 protein. Of around 310,000 distinct CDR3 sequences listed, around a fifth are singletons. Trimming shortened V by 5 bases and J by 7 bases, and 24 bases separated the two germline ends. Germline CDR1 is SGDLS and CDR2 is YYNGEE. CDR3 length: 16 amino acids. Study-wide results and caveats: Contracting CD4+ clones were located mainly in CM and EM, and CD8+ clones in EMRA.

The sequenced material came from PBMCs or a T cell subset sorted from them (not recorded which). The rearrangement uses TRBV9 and TRBJ1-2; tentatively, D is TRBD1 (6 bases). This sequence originates from a man aged 18 to 29 who had mild COVID-19 (a few samples of this study predate the infection). Cell type and time point are not known. CDR3: CASSRTDLQGRSGYTF. In DNA form, the CDR3 reads TGTGCCAGCAGTCGCACGGATCTACAGGGTCGGAGTGGCTACACCTTC.